This T cell receptor beta chain was identified during a study of shared clonotypes between healthy human individuals. Overall study context: A few men and a couple of women, aged 18 to 49, were donors. Regarding the study as a whole: Against clonotypes common to all four donors, non-shared ones had lower generation probabilities.

Some clones are missing from TCRdb's copy, which holds only in-frame ones; the method was immunoSEQ multiplex PCR. The sample shows 600,000 to 750,000 clones, 90% of them seen only once. This CDR3 comprises 19 residues. Trimming took 4 bases from V and 3 from J; bases not matched to a gene: 17. Germline lookup yields CDR1 LNHDA and CDR2 SQIVND (reference sequence). Points on this clone: The target antigen is unknown.

Donors included only healthy HIV-negative adults lacking recent acute infections or vaccinations. The CD8 memory sample joined CD45RO+ cells and CCR7-negative CD45RA+ cells. The sequence was obtained from a man aged 18 to 29 in good health. Some clones in this sample may be carry-over from other donors' samples. The sample comprised memory CD8+ T cells from PBMCs. Subset denoted: CD45RO+ cells pooled with CCR7-negative TemRA cells. The V gene is TRBV19, the J gene TRBJ2-1; 8 bases are a match to TRBD2. CDR3 nucleotide sequence: TGTGCCAGTAGTACCGACGGGCTAGCGGGCACGACAAACTACAATGAGCAGTTCTTC. Amino acid sequence: CASSTDGLAGTTNYNEQFF.